This is a list of T cell receptor beta chains from one sample in a study of early T cells in non-severe SARS-CoV-2 infection. MiXCR, run by TCRdb on the 5' RACE reads, gives a single entry per CDR3 protein. The repertoire holds about 71,000 distinct CDR3 sequences, with roughly an eighth as singletons. Specimen: whole blood. The receptors here all came from an adult who was a healthcare worker with PCR-confirmed SARS-CoV-2 infection or an uninfected control (not recorded which). The CDR3 runs from the conserved cysteine through the conserved F or W. Clone size is shown for a subset of rows, as once, few, many or a class of expanded clone.

abundance: few
v_gene: TRBV29-1
j_gene: TRBJ1-4
CDR3aa: CSVEGRSGRNPGEKLFF

abundance: NA
v_gene: TRBV28
j_gene: TRBJ2-7
CDR3aa: CASTGESYEQYF

abundance: NA
v_gene: TRBV4-2
j_gene: TRBJ1-2
CDR3aa: CASSQEGQGAYGYTF

abundance: few
v_gene: TRBV5-4
j_gene: TRBJ2-2
CDR3aa: CASNRQGARGTGELFF

abundance: large
v_gene: TRBV12-3/TRBV12-4
j_gene: TRBJ2-1
CDR3aa: CASTLVGEQFF

abundance: NA
v_gene: TRBV12-3/TRBV12-4
j_gene: TRBJ1-5
CDR3aa: CASSLIGGRGNQPQHF

abundance: NA
v_gene: TRBV5-5
j_gene: TRBJ2-5
CDR3aa: CASSTGLASQETQYF

abundance: many
v_gene: TRBV29-1
j_gene: TRBJ1-2
CDR3aa: CSVEEPRGYGYTF

abundance: few
v_gene: TRBV27
j_gene: TRBJ1-4
CDR3aa: CASRAHRGEREKLFF

abundance: few
v_gene: TRBV6-2/TRBV6-3
j_gene: TRBJ2-3
CDR3aa: CASSPGRWRGTDTQYF

abundance: many
v_gene: TRBV5-1
j_gene: TRBJ1-1
CDR3aa: CASSRTGNTEAFF

abundance: NA
v_gene: TRBV10-3
j_gene: TRBJ1-2
CDR3aa: CAISDGGQGYYGYTF

abundance: few
v_gene: TRBV7-6
j_gene: TRBJ2-7
CDR3aa: CVSSSYRSSSYEQYF

abundance: many
v_gene: TRBV7-3
j_gene: TRBJ2-3
CDR3aa: CASSLGPVGDTQYF

abundance: many
v_gene: TRBV7-9
j_gene: TRBJ1-1
CDR3aa: CASGGRGLEAFF

abundance: many
v_gene: TRBV27
j_gene: TRBJ1-1
CDR3aa: CASSFRGGTEAFF

abundance: NA
v_gene: TRBV28
j_gene: TRBJ2-3
CDR3aa: CATRRSSTDTQYF

abundance: few
v_gene: TRBV9
j_gene: TRBJ1-6
CDR3aa: CASSEQINSPLHF

abundance: few
v_gene: TRBV7-3
j_gene: TRBJ1-1
CDR3aa: CASSLNPGGTTEAFF

abundance: NA
v_gene: TRBV6-5
j_gene: TRBJ1-1
CDR3aa: CASSRDAGREAFF

abundance: few
v_gene: TRBV6-6
j_gene: TRBJ2-7
CDR3aa: CASSCVAGVDAYEQYF

abundance: many
v_gene: TRBV5-1
j_gene: TRBJ2-7
CDR3aa: CASSSRTSGYEQYF

abundance: many
v_gene: TRBV27
j_gene: TRBJ1-5
CDR3aa: CASSSRGGGLILPQHF

abundance: many
v_gene: TRBV6-7
j_gene: TRBJ1-5
CDR3aa: CASSLYEGGSNQPQHF

abundance: NA
v_gene: TRBV2
j_gene: TRBJ1-1
CDR3aa: CASVKDNTEAFF

abundance: NA
v_gene: TRBV29-1
j_gene: TRBJ2-7
CDR3aa: CSVADTYEQYF

abundance: few
v_gene: TRBV29-1
j_gene: TRBJ2-3
CDR3aa: CSGAFTDTQYF

abundance: NA
v_gene: TRBV3-1
j_gene: TRBJ1-2
CDR3aa: CASSQVDRDSGYTF

abundance: few
v_gene: TRBV7-8
j_gene: TRBJ1-2
CDR3aa: CASSLDRGYQGFDYGYTF

abundance: NA
v_gene: TRBV7-8
j_gene: TRBJ2-6
CDR3aa: CASSLDGGPGANVLTF

abundance: many
v_gene: TRBV27
j_gene: TRBJ1-3
CDR3aa: CASSYGQPRSGNTIYF

abundance: few
v_gene: TRBV20-1
j_gene: TRBJ1-5
CDR3aa: CSARRKGDHQPQHF

abundance: NA
v_gene: TRBV3-1
j_gene: TRBJ1-1
CDR3aa: CASSSGTGGTEAFF

abundance: few
v_gene: TRBV7-3
j_gene: TRBJ2-5
CDR3aa: CASSLGGGGETQYF

abundance: NA
v_gene: TRBV29-1
j_gene: TRBJ1-1
CDR3aa: CSVGEGAFF

abundance: NA
v_gene: TRBV6-4
j_gene: TRBJ2-3
CDR3aa: CASSVTSTDTQYF

abundance: NA
v_gene: TRBV18
j_gene: TRBJ1-5
CDR3aa: CASSPSGEGQPQHF

abundance: many
v_gene: TRBV4-2
j_gene: TRBJ1-2
CDR3aa: CASSQDLWDLEASF

abundance: NA
v_gene: TRBV7-2
j_gene: TRBJ2-5
CDR3aa: CASSLDSLQETQYF

abundance: few
v_gene: TRBV7-9
j_gene: TRBJ2-5
CDR3aa: CASSSTGVKTQYF

abundance: NA
v_gene: TRBV5-5
j_gene: TRBJ1-1
CDR3aa: CASSMTGTPEAFF

abundance: NA
v_gene: TRBV29-1
j_gene: TRBJ1-2
CDR3aa: CSVEDYGDKSYGYTF

abundance: many
v_gene: TRBV11-2
j_gene: TRBJ2-5
CDR3aa: CASSLGRHGTQYF

abundance: NA
v_gene: TRBV12-3/TRBV12-4
j_gene: TRBJ1-5
CDR3aa: CASSLAGGRNQPQHF